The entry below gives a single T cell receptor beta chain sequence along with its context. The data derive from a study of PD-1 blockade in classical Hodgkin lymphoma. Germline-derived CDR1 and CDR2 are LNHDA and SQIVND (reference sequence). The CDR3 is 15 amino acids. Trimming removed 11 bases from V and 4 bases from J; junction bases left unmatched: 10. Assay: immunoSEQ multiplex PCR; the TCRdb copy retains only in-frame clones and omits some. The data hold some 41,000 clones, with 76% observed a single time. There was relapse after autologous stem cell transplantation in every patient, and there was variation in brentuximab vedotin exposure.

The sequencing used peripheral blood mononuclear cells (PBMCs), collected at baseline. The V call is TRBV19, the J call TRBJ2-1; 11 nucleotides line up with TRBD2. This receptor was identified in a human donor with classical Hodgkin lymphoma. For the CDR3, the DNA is TGTGCCTGTAACCCTGGGACTAGCGGTTACAATGAGCAGTTCTTC. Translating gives CACNPGTSGYNEQFF. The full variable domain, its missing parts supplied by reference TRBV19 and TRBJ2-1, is DGGITQSPKYLFRKEGQNVTLSCEQNLNHDAMYWYRQDPGQGLRLIYYSQIVNDFQKGDIAEGYSVSREKKESFPLTVTSAQKNPTAFYLCACNPGTSGYNEQFFGPGTRLTVL.